This T cell receptor beta chain was recovered during a study of control samples from healthy donors and cancer patients. Trimming shortened V by 2 bases and J by 2 bases, and 12 bases separated the two germline ends. This CDR3 has 16 residues. Germline CDR1 reads SGHTA; CDR2 reads FQGNSA. Assay used: immunoSEQ multiplex PCR; TCRdb lists only in-frame clones, some missing. The sample has roughly 160,000 clones, around 88% seen once; the top ten hold around 5%. This TCR derives from a woman younger than 45 in good health. The chain has TRBV7-2 and TRBJ2-2; perhaps TRBD2 as D (5 bases). Sequencing was done on a sample of blood. CDR3 coding DNA: TGTGCCAGCAGCTTAATAGGAGGTATAAACACCGGGGAGCTGTTTTTT. Protein: CASSLIGGINTGELFF.